A selection of T cell receptor beta chains follows, all from one sample in a study of T cell responses to AZD1222 COVID-19 vaccine. Clones were sequenced by immunoSEQ multiplex PCR, and TCRdb holds only the in-frame ones, with some missing. The profile shows more than 75,000 clones, 90% of them singletons. Sequences were derived from peripheral blood, sampled on day 0 of AZD1222 vaccination. These receptors originate from an adult in good health. CDR3s include the opening cysteine and the closing phenylalanine or tryptophan.

CDR3 length | V gene | CDR3 protein
14 | TRBV7-9 | CASSLGDRAGEQYF
15 | TRBV18 | CASSPQTGPNEKLFF
14 | TRBV9 | CASSVAEASSMQYF
12 | TRBV7-9 | CASSSQFYGYTF
14 | TRBV28 | CASSPEAYTGELFF
11 | TRBV28 | CASSSPDRWHF
13 | TRBV5-4 | CASSFAGGNEAFF
12 | TRBV7-9 | CASSLEAWEQYF
15 | TRBV6-5 | CASSYREKSKHEAFF
14 | TRBV5-1 | CASSLGQGGSPLHF
13 | TRBV7-7 | CASSLELSYEQYF
12 | TRBV3-1/TRBV3-2 | CASTGTGDEQYF
14 | TRBV6-4 | CASSKLANTGELFF
13 | TRBV30 | CALGLAGAGEQFF
15 | TRBV7-3 | CASSLTPDDTDTQYF
16 | TRBV29-1 | CIVAGGQGRAHYGYTF
14 | TRBV28 | CASSHPGDPYEQYF
15 | TRBV28 | CASSEGVDRQETQYF
13 | TRBV19 | CATYSTPGGEQYF
22 | TRBV21-1 | CASSNQNQQGVRGRKGQETQYF
20 | TRBV27 | CASSSRTGGLAGEGSDTQYF
13 | TRBV7-3 | CASSVLSTDTQYF